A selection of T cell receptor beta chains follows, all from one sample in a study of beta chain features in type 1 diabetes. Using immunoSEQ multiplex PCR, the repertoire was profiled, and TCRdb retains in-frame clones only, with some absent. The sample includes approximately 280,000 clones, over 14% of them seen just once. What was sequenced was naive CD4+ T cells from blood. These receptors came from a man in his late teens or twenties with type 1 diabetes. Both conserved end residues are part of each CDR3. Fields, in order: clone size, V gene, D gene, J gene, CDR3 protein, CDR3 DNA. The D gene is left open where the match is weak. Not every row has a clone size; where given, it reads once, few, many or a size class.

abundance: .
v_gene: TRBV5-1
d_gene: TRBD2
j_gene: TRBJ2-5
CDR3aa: CASSLGLAGGPQETQYF
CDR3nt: TGCGCCAGCAGCTTGGGTCTAGCGGGAGGTCCCCAAGAGACCCAGTACTTC

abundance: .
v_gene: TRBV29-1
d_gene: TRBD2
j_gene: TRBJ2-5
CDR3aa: CSVVLAGGGETQYF
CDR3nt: TGCAGCGTTGTCCTAGCGGGAGGGGGAGAGACCCAGTACTTC

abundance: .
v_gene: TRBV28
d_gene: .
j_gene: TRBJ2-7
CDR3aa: CASSGSSYEQYF
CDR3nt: TGTGCCAGCAGTGGGAGCTCCTACGAGCAGTACTTC

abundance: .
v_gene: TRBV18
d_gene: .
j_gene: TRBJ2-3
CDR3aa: CASSPRGRGTDTQYF
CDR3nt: TGTGCCAGCTCACCACGCGGCCGGGGCACAGATACGCAGTATTTT

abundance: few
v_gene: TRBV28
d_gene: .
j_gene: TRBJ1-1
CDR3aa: CASSLQNREAFF
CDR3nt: TGTGCCAGCAGTTTACAGAACAGGGAAGCTTTCTTT

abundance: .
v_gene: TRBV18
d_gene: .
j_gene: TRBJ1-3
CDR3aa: CASSPPARAGNTIYF
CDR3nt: TGTGCCAGCTCACCACCAGCCAGGGCCGGAAACACCATATATTTT

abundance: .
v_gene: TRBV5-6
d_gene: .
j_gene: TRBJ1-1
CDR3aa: CASSFRLQGTEAFF
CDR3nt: TGTGCCAGCAGCTTCAGGTTACAGGGCACTGAAGCTTTCTTT

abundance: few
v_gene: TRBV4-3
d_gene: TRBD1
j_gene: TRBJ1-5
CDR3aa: CASSQEFQGARVFGQPQHF
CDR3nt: TGCGCCAGCAGCCAAGAGTTTCAGGGGGCGCGGGTATTTGGTCAGCCCCAGCATTTT

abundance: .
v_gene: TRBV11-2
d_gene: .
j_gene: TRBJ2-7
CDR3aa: CASTPGGGLLYEQYF
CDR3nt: TGTGCCAGCACCCCTGGTGGAGGACTACTCTACGAGCAGTACTTC

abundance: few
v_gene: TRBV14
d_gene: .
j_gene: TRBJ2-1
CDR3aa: CASSPKRGGPPGDEQFF
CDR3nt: TGTGCCAGCAGCCCAAAAAGAGGGGGACCGCCAGGCGATGAGCAGTTCTTC

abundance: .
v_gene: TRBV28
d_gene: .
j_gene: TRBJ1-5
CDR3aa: CASSPRTASNQPQHF
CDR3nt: TGTGCCAGCAGTCCCCGGACAGCAAGCAATCAGCCCCAGCATTTT

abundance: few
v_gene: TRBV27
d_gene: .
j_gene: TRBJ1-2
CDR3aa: CASSLNRAIWGYTF
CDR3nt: TGTGCCAGCAGCCTAAACAGGGCCATTTGGGGCTACACCTTC

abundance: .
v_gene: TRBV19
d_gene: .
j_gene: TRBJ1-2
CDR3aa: CATSRLIEGGYTF
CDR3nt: TGTGCCACTTCGAGACTGATAGAGGGTGGCTACACCTTC

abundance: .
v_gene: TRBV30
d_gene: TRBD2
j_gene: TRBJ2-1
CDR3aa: CAWSTWTSGAFQFF
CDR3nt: TGTGCCTGGAGTACATGGACTAGCGGGGCCTTCCAGTTCTTC

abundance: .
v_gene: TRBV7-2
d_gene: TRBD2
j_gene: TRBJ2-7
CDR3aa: CASSRSGGAYEQYF
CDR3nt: TGTGCCAGCAGCCGAAGCGGGGGGGCGTACGAGCAGTACTTC

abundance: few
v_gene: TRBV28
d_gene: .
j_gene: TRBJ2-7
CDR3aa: CASSLMRDEQYF
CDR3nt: TGTGCCAGCAGTCTGATGCGGGACGAGCAGTACTTC

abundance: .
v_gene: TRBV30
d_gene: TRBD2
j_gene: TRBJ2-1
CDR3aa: CAWSRGLGGEQFF
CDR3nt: TGTGCCTGGAGCCGGGGACTAGGCGGCGAGCAGTTCTTC

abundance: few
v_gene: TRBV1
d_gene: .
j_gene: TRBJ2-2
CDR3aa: CTSSHRSAGYTGELFF
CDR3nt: TGCACCAGCAGCCATCGGAGCGCGGGATACACCGGGGAGCTGTTTTTT

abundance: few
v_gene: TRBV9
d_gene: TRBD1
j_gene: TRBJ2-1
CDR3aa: CASSVRGDRDYNEQFF
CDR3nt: TGTGCCAGCAGCGTGAGGGGGGACAGGGATTACAATGAGCAGTTCTTC

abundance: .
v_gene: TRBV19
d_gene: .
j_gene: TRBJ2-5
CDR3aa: CASYRELTQYF
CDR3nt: TGTGCCAGCTACAGGGAATTGACCCAGTACTTC

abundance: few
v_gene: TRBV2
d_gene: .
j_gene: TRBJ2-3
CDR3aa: CASRRRQSTDTQYF
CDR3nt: TGTGCCAGCAGGAGACGACAGAGCACAGATACGCAGTATTTT

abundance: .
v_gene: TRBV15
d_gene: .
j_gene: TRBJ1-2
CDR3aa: CATSMGVADYGYTF
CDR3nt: TGTGCCACCAGCATGGGAGTGGCCGACTATGGCTACACCTTC

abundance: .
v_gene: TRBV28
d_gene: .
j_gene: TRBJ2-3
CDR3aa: CASSPVMSSGSTDTQYF
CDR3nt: TGTGCCAGCAGTCCCGTCATGTCCAGCGGGAGCACAGATACGCAGTATTTT

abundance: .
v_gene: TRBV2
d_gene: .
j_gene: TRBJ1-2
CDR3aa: CASSDGAGYYGYTF
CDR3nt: TGTGCCAGCAGTGATGGGGCAGGATACTATGGCTACACCTTC

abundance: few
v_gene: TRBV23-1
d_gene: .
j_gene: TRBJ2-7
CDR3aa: CASSQSYGRGESYEQYF
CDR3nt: TGCGCCAGCAGTCAATCGTATGGCAGGGGGGAGTCCTACGAGCAGTACTTC

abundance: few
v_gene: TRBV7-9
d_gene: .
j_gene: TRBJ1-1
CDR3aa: CASSLVERRTKPEAFF
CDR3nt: TGTGCCAGCAGCTTAGTAGAGAGAAGGACAAAACCTGAAGCTTTCTTT

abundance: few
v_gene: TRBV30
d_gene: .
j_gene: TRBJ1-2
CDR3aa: CAWSWGTDGYTF
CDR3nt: TGTGCCTGGAGTTGGGGCACGGATGGCTACACCTTC

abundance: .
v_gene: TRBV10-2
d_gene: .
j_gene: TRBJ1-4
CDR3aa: CATLGQTAEKLFF
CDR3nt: TGCGCCACCTTAGGACAAACGGCCGAAAAACTGTTTTTT

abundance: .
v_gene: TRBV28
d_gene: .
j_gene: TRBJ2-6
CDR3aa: CASSGGAHGANVLTF
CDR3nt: TGTGCCAGCAGTGGGGGGGCTCATGGGGCCAACGTCCTGACTTTC

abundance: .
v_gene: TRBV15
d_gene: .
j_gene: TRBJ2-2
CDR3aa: CATSRDSVWTVGPGELFF
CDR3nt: TGTGCCACCAGCAGAGATAGCGTTTGGACAGTCGGCCCCGGGGAGCTGTTTTTT

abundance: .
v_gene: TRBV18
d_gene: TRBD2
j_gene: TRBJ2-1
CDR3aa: CASSLFGGGALHNEQFF
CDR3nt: TGTGCCAGCTCCCTATTTGGCGGGGGGGCGCTGCACAATGAGCAGTTCTTC

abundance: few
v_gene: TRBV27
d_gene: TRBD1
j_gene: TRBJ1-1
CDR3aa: CASSWLGTGATEAFF
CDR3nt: TGTGCCAGCAGTTGGTTAGGGACAGGGGCCACTGAAGCTTTCTTT

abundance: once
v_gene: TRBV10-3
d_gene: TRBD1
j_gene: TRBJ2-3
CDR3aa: CAISANRGQADTQYF
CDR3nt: TGTGCCATCAGTGCGAACAGGGGGCAGGCAGATACGCAGTATTTT